Listed below are T cell receptor beta chains from one sample, sequenced in a study of Tregs in tolerant kidney transplant recipients. Only in-frame clones appear in the TCRdb table, and some are missing; sequencing was by immunoSEQ multiplex PCR. The table has tens of thousands of clones, roughly 93% seen once. The sequenced sample was CD4+ T cells from blood, obtained before the transplant. These TCRs come from a human donor who received a combined kidney and bone marrow transplant. CDR3s leave out the opening cysteine and the closing phenylalanine or tryptophan.

V gene: TRBV7-2
J gene: TRBJ2-1
CDR3 protein: ASSLGLAGRNEQF

V gene: TRBV5-1
J gene: TRBJ2-7
CDR3 protein: ASSLEGGDYEQY

V gene: TRBV19
J gene: TRBJ2-7
CDR3 protein: ASTSRGQREQY

V gene: TRBV7-9
J gene: TRBJ1-6
CDR3 protein: ASSLVAVEPLH

V gene: TRBV7-9
J gene: TRBJ1-6
CDR3 protein: ASSLGERSPLNSPLH

V gene: TRBV5-1
J gene: TRBJ2-2
CDR3 protein: ASTSTGTEGGLF

V gene: TRBV7-3
J gene: TRBJ2-3
CDR3 protein: ASSFRGDTQY

V gene: TRBV30
J gene: TRBJ2-5
CDR3 protein: AWTWGLAGTQETQY

V gene: TRBV30
J gene: TRBJ1-1
CDR3 protein: AWSVGQGAF

V gene: TRBV25-1
J gene: TRBJ1-1
CDR3 protein: ASSIQGPNTEAF

V gene: TRBV4-3
J gene: TRBJ2-1
CDR3 protein: ASSQDLAGSNPYNEQF

V gene: TRBV5-1
J gene: TRBJ1-2
CDR3 protein: ASSLGTGLNYGYT

V gene: TRBV4-3
J gene: TRBJ2-1
CDR3 protein: ASSQDLRGYEQF

V gene: TRBV7-6
J gene: TRBJ2-2
CDR3 protein: ASSLVAGTGELF

V gene: TRBV28
J gene: TRBJ1-5
CDR3 protein: ASSLPPGQGEGNQPQH

V gene: TRBV6-5
J gene: TRBJ2-7
CDR3 protein: ATHTSHQTPYEQY

V gene: TRBV30
J gene: TRBJ2-7
CDR3 protein: AWSVFGQLFSYEQY

V gene: TRBV10-3
J gene: TRBJ2-5
CDR3 protein: AISVGQQETQY

V gene: TRBV7-3
J gene: TRBJ2-7
CDR3 protein: ASSPLHGGDEQY

V gene: TRBV13
J gene: TRBJ1-2
CDR3 protein: ASSNQRQQYGYT

V gene: TRBV7-9
J gene: TRBJ2-7
CDR3 protein: ASTSTGGSYEQY

V gene: TRBV19
J gene: TRBJ2-1
CDR3 protein: ASSSLGLAGNEQF

V gene: TRBV30
J gene: TRBJ2-3
CDR3 protein: AWGRGTSGAGDTQY

V gene: TRBV25-1
J gene: TRBJ1-2
CDR3 protein: ASRREVGGGGGGYT

V gene: TRBV7-2
J gene: TRBJ2-1
CDR3 protein: ASSPRGSGSAYNEQF

V gene: TRBV30
J gene: TRBJ1-3
CDR3 protein: AWQLFTGGLISGNTIY

V gene: TRBV10-2
J gene: TRBJ2-1
CDR3 protein: ASSPGTSSYNEQF

V gene: TRBV5-3
J gene: TRBJ2-1
CDR3 protein: ARSLGRVHNEQF

V gene: TRBV7-2
J gene: TRBJ1-6
CDR3 protein: ASTRQPYNSPLH

V gene: TRBV18
J gene: TRBJ1-6
CDR3 protein: ASSPNSGSPLH

V gene: TRBV19
J gene: TRBJ1-4
CDR3 protein: ASANPGATNEKLF

V gene: TRBV28
J gene: TRBJ2-7
CDR3 protein: ASSTPKRVYREQY

V gene: TRBV9
J gene: TRBJ2-2
CDR3 protein: ASIVDTGELF

V gene: TRBV4-2
J gene: TRBJ1-2
CDR3 protein: ASSQVNRGNSYGYT

V gene: TRBV10-3
J gene: TRBJ1-6
CDR3 protein: AISRYVENGNSPLH

V gene: TRBV5-1
J gene: TRBJ2-2
CDR3 protein: ASSLVGAGELF

V gene: TRBV9
J gene: TRBJ2-5
CDR3 protein: ASSEGETQY

V gene: TRBV21-1
J gene: TRBJ2-7
CDR3 protein: ASSAGQGPDAYEQY

V gene: TRBV27
J gene: TRBJ1-1
CDR3 protein: ASSSRGGGMNTEAF

V gene: TRBV2
J gene: TRBJ1-5
CDR3 protein: ASSPLGQPQH

V gene: TRBV6-5
J gene: TRBJ2-1
CDR3 protein: ASSYSGGGENNEQF

V gene: TRBV11-3
J gene: TRBJ2-1
CDR3 protein: ASSQEGTRVNEQF

V gene: TRBV7-9
J gene: TRBJ2-3
CDR3 protein: ASSLTGTRSTDTQY

V gene: TRBV4-3
J gene: TRBJ1-4
CDR3 protein: ASSQDPARVGEKLF

V gene: TRBV7-3
J gene: TRBJ2-3
CDR3 protein: ASSLSSSTDTQY

V gene: TRBV27
J gene: TRBJ2-5
CDR3 protein: ASSLSGLGGGSKRETQY

V gene: TRBV16
J gene: TRBJ1-6
CDR3 protein: ASSQPGQTSSYNSPLH

V gene: TRBV28
J gene: TRBJ2-5
CDR3 protein: ASETSWKETQY

V gene: TRBV11-2
J gene: TRBJ1-5
CDR3 protein: ASSSQGQFYSNQPQH

V gene: TRBV7-9
J gene: TRBJ2-3
CDR3 protein: ASSLTGFGDTQY

V gene: TRBV7-6
J gene: TRBJ2-7
CDR3 protein: ASSQGLAGEQY

V gene: TRBV4-1
J gene: TRBJ2-7
CDR3 protein: ASSLRQGNSYEQY

V gene: TRBV5-1
J gene: TRBJ2-5
CDR3 protein: ASSLDTRRETQY

V gene: TRBV29-1
J gene: TRBJ1-1
CDR3 protein: SVRDRSLTEAF

V gene: TRBV5-6
J gene: TRBJ1-4
CDR3 protein: ASSLAVGPNEKLF

V gene: TRBV28
J gene: TRBJ1-2
CDR3 protein: ASSGTGLTYGYT

V gene: TRBV30
J gene: TRBJ1-1
CDR3 protein: AWRLPDRVLEAF

V gene: TRBV19
J gene: TRBJ1-1
CDR3 protein: ASNVPAGMNTEAF

V gene: TRBV5-1
J gene: TRBJ1-4
CDR3 protein: ATTTGVNEKLF

V gene: TRBV4-2
J gene: TRBJ2-7
CDR3 protein: ASSQGGTSGRSEQY